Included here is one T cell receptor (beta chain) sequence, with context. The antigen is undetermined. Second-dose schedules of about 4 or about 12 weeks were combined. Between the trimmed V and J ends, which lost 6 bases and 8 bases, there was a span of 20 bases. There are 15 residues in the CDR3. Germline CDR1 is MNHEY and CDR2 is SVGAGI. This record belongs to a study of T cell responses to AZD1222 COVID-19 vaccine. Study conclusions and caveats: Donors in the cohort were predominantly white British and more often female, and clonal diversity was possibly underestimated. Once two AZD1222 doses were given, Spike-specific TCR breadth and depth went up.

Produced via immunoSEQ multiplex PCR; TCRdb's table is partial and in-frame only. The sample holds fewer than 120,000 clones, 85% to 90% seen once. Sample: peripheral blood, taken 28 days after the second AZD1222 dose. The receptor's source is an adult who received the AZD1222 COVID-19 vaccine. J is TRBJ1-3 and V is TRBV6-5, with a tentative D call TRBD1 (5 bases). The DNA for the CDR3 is TGTGCCAGCAGAAATGGGGCAGGTAGTCGGGACACCATATATTTT. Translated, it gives CASRNGAGSRDTIYF.